Listed below are T cell receptor beta chains from one sample, sequenced in a study of shared clonotypes between healthy human individuals. The method was immunoSEQ multiplex PCR; TCRdb's version includes in-frame clones alone and lacks a portion of them. The sample has 450,000 to 500,000 clones, roughly 80% seen once. Sequencing was carried out using PBMCs. The receptor source for this set is a woman in her thirties or forties in good health. Some clones in this sample may be carry-over from other donors' samples. Each CDR3 is given with its conserved first and last residue. Each record gives: J gene, V gene, D gene, clone size, CDR3 protein, CDR3 DNA. D genes are given only for firm matches. Expanded clones are given a class, and other clones once, few, many or no size at all.

>TRBJ2-7|TRBV7-6|TRBD2|.
CASSLEASGSFSSYEQYF
TGTGCCAGCAGCTTAGAGGCTAGCGGGAGCTTTAGCTCCTACGAGCAGTACTTC
>TRBJ2-5|TRBV12-5|.|.
CASGFPLQYF
TGTGCTAGTGGTTTTCCCCTCCAGTACTTC
>TRBJ2-7|TRBV10-3|TRBD1|.
CAIMGQEKYEQYF
TGTGCCATCATGGGACAGGAAAAATACGAGCAGTACTTC
>TRBJ2-7|TRBV5-1|.|.
CASTDSGAYEQYF
TGCGCCAGCACTGACTCAGGCGCCTACGAGCAGTACTTC
>TRBJ1-2|TRBV20-1|.|.
CSASLEPGYTF
TGCAGTGCTAGTTTGGAGCCAGGCTACACCTTC
>TRBJ2-3|TRBV5-4|.|.
CASSPFGGEGTDTQYF
TGTGCCAGCAGCCCCTTCGGGGGAGAAGGGACAGATACGCAGTATTTT
>TRBJ1-2|TRBV7-2|.|.
CASSLVVGANYGYTF
TGTGCCAGCAGCTTGGTCGTGGGAGCTAACTATGGCTACACCTTC
>TRBJ2-1|TRBV5-1|TRBD2|.
CASSLLTSGYNEQFF
TGCGCCAGCAGCTTGCTGACTAGCGGCTACAATGAGCAGTTCTTC
>TRBJ2-1|TRBV28|TRBD1|.
CASIRDRAYNEQFF
TGTGCCAGCATCCGGGACAGGGCCTACAATGAGCAGTTCTTC
>TRBJ1-5|TRBV7-2|TRBD1|.
CASSLGAGGQPQHF
TGTGCCAGCAGCTTAGGGGCAGGGGGTCAGCCCCAGCATTTT
>TRBJ1-5|TRBV19|TRBD1|few
CASSTGQGGNQPQHF
TGTGCCAGTAGTACTGGACAGGGTGGCAATCAGCCCCAGCATTTT
>TRBJ2-7|TRBV6-6|TRBD1|once
CASSFPGQGRSEQYF
TGTGCCAGCAGTTTCCCAGGACAGGGTCGGAGCGAGCAGTACTTC
>TRBJ2-7|TRBV18|TRBD1|.
CASSPRGTGSGEQYF
TGTGCCAGCTCACCTCGAGGGACAGGGAGTGGGGAGCAGTACTTC
>TRBJ2-5|TRBV9|.|.
CASSPPLGRQETQYF
TGTGCCAGCAGCCCTCCTTTAGGGCGCCAAGAGACCCAGTACTTC
>TRBJ2-2|TRBV7-9|.|.
CASSLAYGGELFF
TGTGCCAGCAGCTTAGCATACGGCGGGGAGCTGTTTTTT
>TRBJ2-5|TRBV4-1|TRBD2|.
CASSLTSGIETQYF
TGCGCCAGCAGCCTGACTAGCGGGATCGAGACCCAGTACTTC
>TRBJ1-1|TRBV10-2|.|.
CASSEHGGRNTEAFF
TGCGCCAGCAGTGAGCACGGCGGAAGAAACACTGAAGCTTTCTTT
>TRBJ2-5|TRBV6-6|.|.
CASSYSKKAETQYF
TGTGCCAGCAGTTACTCGAAGAAGGCTGAGACCCAGTACTTC
>TRBJ2-7|TRBV29-1|.|.
CSVEDHSGRDEQYF
TGCAGCGTTGAAGATCATTCGGGTCGAGACGAGCAGTACTTC
>TRBJ2-7|TRBV4-2|TRBD1|.
CASSQRSGQSSYEQYF
TGTGCCAGCAGCCAAAGGTCGGGACAGAGCTCCTACGAGCAGTACTTC
>TRBJ1-3|TRBV28|.|once
CASSLYRVLAGNTIYF
TGTGCCAGCAGTTTATACAGGGTTCTGGCTGGAAACACCATATATTTT
>TRBJ2-3|TRBV18|.|.
CASSPVAGSLTDTQYF
TGTGCCAGCTCACCAGTCGCAGGGAGCCTCACAGATACGCAGTATTTT
>TRBJ2-3|TRBV27|.|.
CASKVVQGTDTQYF
TGTGCCAGCAAAGTCGTGCAGGGCACAGATACGCAGTATTTT
>TRBJ2-2|TRBV19|TRBD1|.
CASSKTGGAPGELFF
TGTGCCAGTAGTAAGACAGGGGGGGCGCCCGGGGAGCTGTTTTTT
>TRBJ2-3|TRBV7-9|TRBD2|.
CASSLDWLAGVDTQYF
TGTGCCAGCAGCTTAGATTGGCTAGCGGGAGTTGATACGCAGTATTTT
>TRBJ2-7|TRBV18|TRBD1|.
CASSPQGARSYEQYF
TGTGCCAGCTCACCACAGGGGGCGCGGTCCTACGAGCAGTACTTC
>TRBJ1-2|TRBV6-4|.|many
CASSDSAGVYGYTF
TGTGCCAGCAGTGACTCAGCAGGGGTTTATGGCTACACCTTC
>TRBJ2-2|TRBV5-1|.|once
CASSLVDTGELFF
TGCGCCAGCAGCTTGGTTGACACCGGGGAGCTGTTTTTT
>TRBJ2-1|TRBV9|TRBD2|once
CASSVTGTSGYGQFF
TGTGCCAGCAGCGTAACCGGGACTAGCGGGTATGGGCAGTTCTTC
>TRBJ1-1|TRBV19|TRBD1|.
CASKQTGGANTEAFF
TGTGCCAGTAAACAGACAGGGGGGGCGAACACTGAAGCTTTCTTT
>TRBJ1-2|TRBV7-9|.|.
CASSGSNYGYTF
TGTGCCAGCAGCGGATCCAACTATGGCTACACCTTC
>TRBJ2-5|TRBV5-1|TRBD2|.
CASSPQPGRSTVETQYF
TGCGCCAGCAGCCCTCAGCCCGGGAGGAGCACCGTAGAGACCCAGTACTTC
>TRBJ2-7|TRBV10-2|TRBD2|.
CASRLAGGPMNEQYF
TGCGCCAGCCGACTAGCGGGAGGGCCTATGAACGAGCAGTACTTC